This T cell receptor beta chain was sequenced for a study of breast tumors, draining lymph nodes, adjacent tissues. The sample holds many counts of this clonotype. The lymph nodes were axillary draining lymph nodes from breast cancer patients. TCRdb re-derived calls from the multiplex PCR reads in MiXCR, one entry per CDR3 protein. This sample has some 130,000 distinct CDR3 sequences, with just under 20% found just once. The material sequenced was axillary lymph node tissue. This receptor was identified in a female donor with breast cancer. Some clones in this sample may be carry-over from other donors' samples.

The CDR3, as DNA: TGCAGTGCTGAAGACACCGGGGAGCTGTTTTTT. Encoded protein: CSAEDTGELFF. V usage is TRBV20-1 and J usage is TRBJ2-2, with D unresolved. Germline V lookup: CDR1 DFQATT, CDR2 SNEGSKA (reference sequence). Trimming shortened V by 5 bases and J by 3 bases, and 4 bases separated the two germline ends. This CDR3 is 11 amino acids long.